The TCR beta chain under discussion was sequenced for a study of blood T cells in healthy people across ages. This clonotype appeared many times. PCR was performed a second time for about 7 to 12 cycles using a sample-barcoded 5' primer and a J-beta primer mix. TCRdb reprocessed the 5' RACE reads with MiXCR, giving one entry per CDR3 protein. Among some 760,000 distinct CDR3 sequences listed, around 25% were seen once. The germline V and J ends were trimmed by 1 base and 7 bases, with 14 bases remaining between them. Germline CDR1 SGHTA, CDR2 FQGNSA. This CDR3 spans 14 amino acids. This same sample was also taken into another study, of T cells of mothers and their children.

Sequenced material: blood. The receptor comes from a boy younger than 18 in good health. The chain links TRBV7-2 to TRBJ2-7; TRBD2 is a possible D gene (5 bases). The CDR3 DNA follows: TGTGCCAGCAGCTTAGTTACGGGTACGGGGGAGCAGTACTTC. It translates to CASSLVTGTGEQYF. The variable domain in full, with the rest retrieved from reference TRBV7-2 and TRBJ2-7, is GAGVSQSPSNKVTEKGKDVELRCDPISGHTALYWYRQSLGQGLEFLIYFQGNSAPDKSGLPSDRFSAERTGGSVSTLTIQRTQQEDSAVYLCASSLVTGTGEQYFGPGTRLTVT.